This TCR beta chain was captured by sequencing in a study of blood T cell repertoires in COVID-19. Whole-study context: Sites in the United States, Italy and Spain provided acute and convalescent COVID-19 samples. From T cells, B-cell-depleted T cells, or PBMCs came the material, which was cDNA or gDNA.

The ends were cut back, 11 bases at V and 2 bases at J, with 12 bases in the middle. Germline CDR1 is ENHRY and CDR2 is SYGVKD. This CDR3 has 12 amino acids. Assay: immunoSEQ multiplex PCR; the TCRdb copy retains only in-frame clones and omits some. This repertoire shows some 200,000 clones, about nine tenths found once; its top ten account for 0.7% to 0.9%. Recruits, aged about 18 to 95 years, lived in roughly 22 US areas. Which cohort a participant joined came from the clinical history participants gave. Sequencing input: PBMCs or T cells enriched from blood (not recorded which). The receptor's source is a woman in her late teens or twenties who had recovered from COVID-19. The chain joins TRBV10-3 to TRBJ2-5, with D possibly matching TRBD1 (6 bases). The CDR3 sequence is CAASGAQETQYF. The CDR3 DNA sequence: TGTGCCGCATCAGGGGCTCAAGAGACCCAGTACTTC.